Included here is one T cell receptor beta chain sequence, with context. Antigen specificity is unknown. This specimen belongs to a study of shared clonotypes between healthy human individuals. Overall study results and limits: Depth was large, yet rarefaction showed that sorted-subset sequencing was incomplete.

The CDR3 consists of 14 residues. V lost 0 bases and J 0 bases, leaving 5 bases between the germline ends. The germline V gene encodes CDR1 MNHEY and CDR2 SVGAGI. Measured with immunoSEQ multiplex PCR; TCRdb has only the in-frame clones, and not every one. This table has over a million clones, approximately 98.5% appearing once. Sequencing was done on a sample of naive CD4+ T cells sorted from blood. Subset meaning: CD45RA+ positively selected. The rearrangement links TRBV6-5 to TRBJ1-1; D is uncertain. This TCR was sampled from a man younger than 45 in good health. For the CDR3, the DNA is TGTGCCAGCAGTTACTCGATGGTGAACACTGAAGCTTTCTTT. Encoded protein: CASSYSMVNTEAFF.